Included here is one TCR beta chain sequence, with context. The target of this receptor is not known. Relative to the germline gene, one junction end is altered; a read error may explain this. The immunoSEQ Assay, a bias-controlled multiplex PCR, was used to amplify TCRbeta CDR3 regions from genomic DNA. The paper's processing steps were these. Nucleated cell counts per sample were estimated from amplification of reference gene primers within the assay. To quantify the absolute abundance of each unique TCRbeta CDR3 rearrangement, sequence reads were collapsed and filtered. For each sample, productive Simpson clonality was calculated as the square root of Simpson's diversity index across productive rearrangements. TCRdb mirrors the immuneACCESS table, restricted to in-frame sequences. Some clones are absent from its copies; in checked studies, under half trace to an unresolved V gene, and the reason for the others is unknown. The V and J calls and clone size come from that table; D and trimming were worked out from the DNA. The sample includes 150,000 to 180,000 clones, with approximately 80% observed a single time. The top ten clones comprise about 12% of the sample.

The sample comes from a study of blood T cell repertoires in COVID-19 (dated by TCRdb to about 2020). A note on the overall study: Collaborator samples came from the United States, Italy and Spain and covered acute and convalescent phases of COVID-19. The prospective study material was composed of cDNA or gDNA derived from T cells, B-cell-depleted T cells, or PBMCs. Subjects who had been exposed to COVID-19, were actively infected with it, or had recovered from it provided the deeply sampled blood TCRbeta repertoires that made up the dataset. The repertoires were released in a freely available public database intended as a resource for research on the immune response to SARS-CoV-2. Samples came from the ongoing ImmuneRACE study (first 160 participants) plus 1,254 subjects from 6 global collaborators. A de-identified subject ID, COVID-19 status, age in years and sex were almost always included in the sample metadata. HLA class I and class II types, where available, came from metadata supplied by the sample provider rather than from assay-based typing. Overall study outcomes, separate from this receptor: The quantity of clinical and demographic metadata differed by source and by participant and was supplied without curation.

Measured from the cysteine to the phenylalanine, the CDR3 is 11 residues long. Only the CDR3 DNA stays, 33 bases, in frame from base 1. Sequences SQVTM (CDR1) and ANQGSEA (CDR2) are obtained from the germline V gene. In Seattle, one collaborating source enrolled patients while the infection was active and tracked those patients longitudinally over the course of disease. The collaborating institutions used their own protocols to collect whole blood in K2EDTA tubes. For TCRbeta analysis, collaborators shipped samples as frozen whole blood, isolated PBMCs, or DNA extracted from either of those sample types.

Sample: peripheral blood. Recombination joined TRBV29-1 with TRBJ1-1, with the D gene not confidently named. The clonotype was recovered from a woman between 55 and 75 years old with COVID-19, enrolled during active disease. The nucleotide sequence is TGCAGCGCTGAACTAAACACTGAAGCTTTCTTT. It encodes CSAELNTEAFF.